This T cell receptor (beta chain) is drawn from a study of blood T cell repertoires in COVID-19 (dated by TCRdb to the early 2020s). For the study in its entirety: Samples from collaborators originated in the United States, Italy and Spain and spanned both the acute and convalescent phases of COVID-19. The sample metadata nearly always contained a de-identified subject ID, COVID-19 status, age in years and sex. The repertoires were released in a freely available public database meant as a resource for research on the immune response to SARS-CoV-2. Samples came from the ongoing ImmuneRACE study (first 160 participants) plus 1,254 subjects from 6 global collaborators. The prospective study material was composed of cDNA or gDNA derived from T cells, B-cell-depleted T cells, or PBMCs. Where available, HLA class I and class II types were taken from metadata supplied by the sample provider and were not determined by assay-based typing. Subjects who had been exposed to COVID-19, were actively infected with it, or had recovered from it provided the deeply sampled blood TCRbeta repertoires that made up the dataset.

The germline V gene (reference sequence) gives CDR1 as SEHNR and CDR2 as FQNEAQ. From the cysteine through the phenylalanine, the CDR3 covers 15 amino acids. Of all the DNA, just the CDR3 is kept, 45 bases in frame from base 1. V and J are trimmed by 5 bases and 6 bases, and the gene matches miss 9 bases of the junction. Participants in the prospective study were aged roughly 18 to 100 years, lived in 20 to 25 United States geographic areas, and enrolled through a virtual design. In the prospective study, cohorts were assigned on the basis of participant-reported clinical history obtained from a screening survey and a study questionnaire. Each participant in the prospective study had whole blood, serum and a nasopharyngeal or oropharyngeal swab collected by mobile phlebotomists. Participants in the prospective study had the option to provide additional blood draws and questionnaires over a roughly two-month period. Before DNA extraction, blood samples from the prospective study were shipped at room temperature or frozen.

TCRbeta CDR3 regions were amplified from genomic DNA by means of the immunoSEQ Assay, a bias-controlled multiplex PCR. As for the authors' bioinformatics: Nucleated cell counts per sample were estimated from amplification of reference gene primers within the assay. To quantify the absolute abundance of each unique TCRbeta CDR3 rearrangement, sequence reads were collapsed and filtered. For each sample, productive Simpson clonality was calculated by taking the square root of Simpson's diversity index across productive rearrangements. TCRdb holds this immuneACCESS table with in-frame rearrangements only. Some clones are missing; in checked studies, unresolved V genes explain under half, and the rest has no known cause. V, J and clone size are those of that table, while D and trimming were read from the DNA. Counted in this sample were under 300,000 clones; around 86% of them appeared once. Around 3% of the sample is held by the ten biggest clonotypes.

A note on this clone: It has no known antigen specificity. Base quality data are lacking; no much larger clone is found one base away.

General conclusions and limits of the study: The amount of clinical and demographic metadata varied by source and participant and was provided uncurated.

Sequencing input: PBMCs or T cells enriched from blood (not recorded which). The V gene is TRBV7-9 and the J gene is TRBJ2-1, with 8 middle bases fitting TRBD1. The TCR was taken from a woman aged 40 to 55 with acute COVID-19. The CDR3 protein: CASSIKGQGANEQFF. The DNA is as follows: TGTGCCAGCAGCATAAAGGGGCAGGGGGCCAATGAGCAGTTCTTC. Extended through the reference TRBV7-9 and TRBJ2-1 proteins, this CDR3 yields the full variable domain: DTGVSQNPRHKITKRGQNVTFRCDPISEHNRLYWYRQTLGQGPEFLTYFQNEAQLEKSRLLSDRFSAERPKGSFSTLEIQRTEQGDSAMYLCASSIKGQGANEQFFGPGTRLTVL.